A single T cell receptor (beta chain) is shown here with its context. The data were obtained in a study of cytomegalovirus exposure and HLA in healthy donors. Primers: 60 Vbeta forward and 13 Jbeta reverse. Libraries were prepared by immunoSEQ multiplex PCR; TCRdb keeps only in-frame clonotypes and omits some of them. The repertoire includes about 180,000 clones, about 77% of them detected once, and 2% to 3% sits in the top ten. The CDR3 has 13 amino acids. Germline V gene sequence: CDR1 KGHSH, CDR2 LQKENI. V lost 3 bases, J lost 2 bases, and 5 bases lay in between. This chain joins TRBV18 and TRBJ1-5; D gene ambiguous. The origin of this receptor is a woman aged 25 to 39 in good health and CMV-seropositive. Source material: PBMCs. CDR3 sequence (DNA): TGTGCCAGCTCACCCTCGGGCAATCAGCCCCAGCATTTT. Its translation is CASSPSGNQPQHF.